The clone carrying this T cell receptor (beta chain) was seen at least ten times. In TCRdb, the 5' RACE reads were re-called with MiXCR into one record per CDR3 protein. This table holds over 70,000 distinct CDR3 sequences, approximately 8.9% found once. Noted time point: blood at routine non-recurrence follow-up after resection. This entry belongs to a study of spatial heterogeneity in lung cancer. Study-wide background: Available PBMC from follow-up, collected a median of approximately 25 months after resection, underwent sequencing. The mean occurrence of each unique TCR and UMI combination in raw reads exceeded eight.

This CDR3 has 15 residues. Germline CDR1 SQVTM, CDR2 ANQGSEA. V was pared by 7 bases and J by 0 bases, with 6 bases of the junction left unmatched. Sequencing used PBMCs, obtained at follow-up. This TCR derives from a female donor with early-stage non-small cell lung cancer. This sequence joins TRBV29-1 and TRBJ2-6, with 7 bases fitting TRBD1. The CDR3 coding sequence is TGCAGCGCAGCAGGGGGAAGCTCTGGGGCCAACGTCCTGACTTTC. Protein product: CSAAGGSSGANVLTF.